This TCR beta chain originates from a study of T cell clonality in common variable immunodeficiency. Study findings and constraints: CVID subjects showed higher TCRbeta clonality than healthy controls. Links between repertoire features and CVID complications were heterogeneity-limited.

This clone was counted many times. What it binds is not known. A read error may account for a junction end that differs from germline. The read terminates 3 residues ahead of where the CDR3 ends, so the germline J gene completes it. CDR3 size: 17 residues. Germline-derived CDR1 and CDR2 are LGHNA and YNFKEQ. Each donor provided about 4.5 to 8.5 ml of heparinized whole blood. Here immunoSEQ multiplex PCR was the method, and the copy in TCRdb shows in-frame clones only, minus some. The specimen has under 35,000 clones, none found just once. The TCR originated in a person aged 18-69 years in good health. The specimen sequenced was peripheral blood mononuclear cells. J is TRBJ1-4 and V is TRBV4-2; possible D gene TRBD1, 6 bases. The sequenced part of the CDR3 DNA is TGCGCCAGCAGCCACCCTACCACGGGACACCCTAATGAAAAA. Translated, it gives CASSHPTTGHPNEK. The whole CDR3 sequence is CASSHPTTGHPNEKLFF.